This T cell receptor (beta chain) was retrieved from a study of T cell responses to AZD1222 COVID-19 vaccine. The germline gives CDR1 SGHRS, CDR2 YFSETQ. CDR3 length: 15 amino acids. Trimming stripped 5 bases from V and 0 bases from J, with 11 bases between. Whole-study findings and limits: In a largely white British group with more females than males, clonal diversity was possibly underestimated. The study sampled repertoires only after the peak T cell response. Spike as a whole was targeted by vaccine-associated CD4 TCRs, dominant at 160-218 and 743-854.

Measured with immunoSEQ multiplex PCR; TCRdb has only the in-frame clones, and not every one. The top ten hold about 0.6% of the sample, which has 150,000 to 200,000 clones, about 93% seen once. Remarks on this clone: Its target is unknown.

This chain links TRBV5-1 with TRBJ1-4; D uncertain. Sequencing used peripheral blood, obtained on day 0 of AZD1222 vaccination. The sequence was collected from an adult in good health. The CDR3 region has the DNA TGCGCCAGCAGGGCCGGCACAGCAACTAATGAAAAACTGTTTTTT. It yields the protein CASRAGTATNEKLFF.